This T cell receptor beta chain derives from a study of blood T cell repertoires in COVID-19. Study-wide background: Sites in the United States, Italy and Spain provided acute and convalescent COVID-19 samples. From T cells, B-cell-depleted T cells, or PBMCs came the material, which was cDNA or gDNA.

The V segment lost 0 bases and the J segment 7 bases; nucleotides outside the gene matches: 7. The CDR3 contains 17 residues. The germline gives CDR1 LNHNV, CDR2 YYDKDF (reference sequence). This clone was counted at least ten times. Clones were sequenced by immunoSEQ multiplex PCR, and TCRdb holds only the in-frame ones, with some missing. Of about 260,000 clones detected, 84% appear once; the ten largest clones hold under 5.5%. This sequence was found in a man in his fifties or sixties with acute or convalescent COVID-19. The gene calls are TRBV15 and TRBJ2-1; 12 positions agree with TRBD2. Input material: peripheral blood. CDR3 region: CATSREQLAGGVNEQFF. Written as DNA, the CDR3 is TGTGCCACCAGCAGAGAACAACTAGCGGGAGGTGTGAATGAGCAGTTCTTC.